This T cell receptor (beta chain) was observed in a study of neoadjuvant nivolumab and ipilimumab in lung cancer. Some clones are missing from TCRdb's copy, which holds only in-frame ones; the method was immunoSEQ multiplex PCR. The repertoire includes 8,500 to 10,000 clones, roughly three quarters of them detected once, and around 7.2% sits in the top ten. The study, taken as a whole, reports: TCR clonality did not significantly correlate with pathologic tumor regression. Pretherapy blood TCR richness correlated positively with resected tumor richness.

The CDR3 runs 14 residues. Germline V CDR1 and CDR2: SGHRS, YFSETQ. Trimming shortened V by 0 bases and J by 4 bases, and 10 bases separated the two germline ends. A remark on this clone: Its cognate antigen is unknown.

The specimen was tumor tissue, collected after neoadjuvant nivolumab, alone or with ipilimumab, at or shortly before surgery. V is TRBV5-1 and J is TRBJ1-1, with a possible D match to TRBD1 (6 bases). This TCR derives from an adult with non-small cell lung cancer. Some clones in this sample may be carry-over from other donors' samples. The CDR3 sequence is CASSLDQGITEAFF. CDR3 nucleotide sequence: TGCGCCAGCAGCTTGGATCAGGGGATCACTGAAGCTTTCTTT.